One sample yielded the 3 T cell receptor beta chains listed below, sequenced in a study of CD8+ T cells in alopecia areata. Reverse transcribed after extraction, RNA yielded cDNA as the sequencing template. Sequenced by immunoSEQ multiplex PCR; TCRdb stores in-frame clones only, minus some. The table includes some 180,000 clones, roughly 60% detected once. The sample in question was CD4+ T cells sorted from blood, obtained at week 0. Every receptor here comes from a human donor with alopecia areata.

This rearrangement joins TRBV5-1 to TRBJ1-1; D is undetermined. CDR3 size: 15 residues. Deletions cut 0 bases from V and 7 bases from J, with 16 bases between. Germline V gene data show CDR1 as SGHRS and CDR2 as YFSETQ. In DNA form, the CDR3 reads TGCGCCAGCAGCTTGGAGCCTATGAGAGGGATTGAAGCTTTCTTT. Translation gives CASSLEPMRGIEAFF.

This chain connects TRBV7-7 to TRBJ2-6, with D maybe TRBD2 (6 bases). The CDR3 runs to 13 residues. V was pared by 8 bases and J by 2 bases, with 7 bases between. Germline V gene sequence: CDR1 SSHAT, CDR2 FNYEAQ (reference sequence). CDR3 sequence (DNA): TGTGCCAGCGGGGAGGCTGGGGCCAACGTCCTGACTTTC. Translating it yields CASGEAGANVLTF.

In this sample, this clone turned up a few times. This chain connects TRBV19 to TRBJ2-3, with a possible D match to TRBD2 (6 bases). The CDR3 sequence is 15 residues long. Trimming left V 5 bases short and J 3 bases short, with 15 bases between. Germline CDR1 and CDR2: LNHDA and SQIVND (reference sequence). CDR3 sequence: CASSWAVGGTDTQYF. As DNA, the CDR3 is TGTGCCAGTAGTTGGGCAGTTGGAGGGACAGATACGCAGTATTTT. Drawing the rest from reference TRBV19 and TRBJ2-3, the complete variable domain is DGGITQSPKYLFRKEGQNVTLSCEQNLNHDAMYWYRQDPGQGLRLIYYSQIVNDFQKGDIAEGYSVSREKKESFPLTVTSAQKNPTAFYLCASSWAVGGTDTQYFGPGTRLTVL.